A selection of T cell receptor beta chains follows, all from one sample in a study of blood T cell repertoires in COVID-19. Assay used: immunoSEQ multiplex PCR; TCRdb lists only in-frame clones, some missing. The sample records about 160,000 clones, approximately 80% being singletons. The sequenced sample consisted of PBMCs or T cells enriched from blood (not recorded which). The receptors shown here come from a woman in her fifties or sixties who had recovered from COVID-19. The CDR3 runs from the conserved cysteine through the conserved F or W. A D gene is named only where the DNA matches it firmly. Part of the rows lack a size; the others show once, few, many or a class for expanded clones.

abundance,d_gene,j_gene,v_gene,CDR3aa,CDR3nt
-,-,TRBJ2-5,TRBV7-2,CASSSTPESQETQYF,TGTGCCAGCAGCTCCACCCCTGAGAGCCAAGAGACCCAGTACTTC
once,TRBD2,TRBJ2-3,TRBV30,CAWGLAGRGDTQYF,TGTGCCTGGGGACTAGCGGGTAGGGGAGATACGCAGTATTTT
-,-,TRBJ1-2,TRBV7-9,CASSFFRGANYGYTF,TGTGCCAGCAGCTTTTTCCGGGGAGCTAACTATGGCTACACCTTC
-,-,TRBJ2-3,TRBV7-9,CASSRGGKADTQYF,TGTGCCAGCAGCCGAGGGGGAAAAGCAGATACGCAGTATTTT
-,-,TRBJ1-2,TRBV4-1,CASSRDRGYTF,TGCGCCAGCAGCCGAGACAGGGGCTACACCTTC
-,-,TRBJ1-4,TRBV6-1,CASSEGQSAFEKLFF,TGTGCCAGCAGTGAAGGACAGAGTGCATTTGAAAAACTGTTTTTT
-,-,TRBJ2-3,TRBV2,CASSDRASLTDTQYF,TGTGCCAGCAGTGACAGGGCCAGCCTCACAGATACGCAGTATTTT
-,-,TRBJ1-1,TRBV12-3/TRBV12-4,CASSWDGRWGAFF,TGTGCCAGCAGCTGGGACGGGAGATGGGGGGCTTTCTTT
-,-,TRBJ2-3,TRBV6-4,CASSERLYTDTQYF,TGTGCCAGCAGCGAGCGACTTTACACAGATACGCAGTATTTT
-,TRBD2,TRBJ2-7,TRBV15,CATSGGDPGGAYEQYF,TGTGCCACCAGCGGGGGAGACCCGGGGGGGGCTTACGAGCAGTACTTC
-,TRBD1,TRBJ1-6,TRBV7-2,CASSSPGQSNSPLHF,TGTGCCAGCAGCTCTCCGGGACAGAGTAATTCACCCCTCCACTTT
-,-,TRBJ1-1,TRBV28,CASSLSSGAEAFF,TGTGCCAGCAGTTTATCGTCCGGAGCTGAAGCTTTCTTT
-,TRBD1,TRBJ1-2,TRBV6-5,CASKSTGGNYGYTF,TGTGCCAGCAAATCGACAGGGGGCAACTATGGCTACACCTTC
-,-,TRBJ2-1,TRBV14,CASSLRLVVYNEQFF,TGTGCCAGCAGCCTACGACTAGTCGTCTACAATGAGCAGTTCTTC
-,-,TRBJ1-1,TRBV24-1,CATRAPGEGYTEAFF,TGTGCCACCAGAGCCCCGGGGGAGGGTTACACTGAAGCTTTCTTT
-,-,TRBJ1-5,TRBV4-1,CASSQASGGSGNQPQHF,TGCGCCAGCAGCCAGGCTAGCGGGGGGTCTGGGAATCAGCCCCAGCATTTT
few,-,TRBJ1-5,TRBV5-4,CASSLDGVNSNQPQHF,TGTGCCAGCAGCTTGGACGGAGTTAATAGCAATCAGCCCCAGCATTTT
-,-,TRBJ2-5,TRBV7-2,CASSSQTGTPVSETQYF,TGTGCCAGCAGCTCCCAGACCGGGACACCCGTCTCTGAGACCCAGTACTTC
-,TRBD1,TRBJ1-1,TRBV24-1,CATSDPRQGSTEAFF,TGTGCCACCAGTGATCCTCGACAGGGTAGCACTGAAGCTTTCTTT
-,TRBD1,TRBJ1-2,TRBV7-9,CASRGRTGDIYGYTF,TGTGCCAGCAGGGGCCGGACAGGGGATATCTATGGCTACACCTTC
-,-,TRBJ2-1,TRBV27,CASSVRHSGFESYNEQFF,TGTGCCAGCAGCGTCAGACACTCAGGGTTTGAGTCCTACAATGAGCAGTTCTTC
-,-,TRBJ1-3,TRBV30,CAWSQGFSGNTIYF,TGTGCCTGGAGCCAGGGCTTCTCTGGAAACACCATATATTTT
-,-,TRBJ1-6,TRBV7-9,CASSRGGAGSPLHF,TGTGCCAGCAGCCGGGGGGGGGCAGGGTCACCCCTCCACTTT
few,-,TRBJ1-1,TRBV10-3,CAISAVGRDTEAFF,TGTGCCATCAGTGCTGTAGGGAGAGACACTGAAGCTTTCTTT
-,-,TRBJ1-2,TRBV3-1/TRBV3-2,CASSLGRFYGYTF,TGTGCCAGCAGCCTCGGCAGGTTCTATGGCTACACCTTC
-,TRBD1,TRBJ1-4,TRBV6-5,CASSYVGQGREKLFF,TGTGCCAGCAGTTACGTGGGACAGGGTCGGGAAAAACTGTTTTTT
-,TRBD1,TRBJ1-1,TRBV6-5,CASSMSSQGSEAFF,TGTGCCAGCAGTATGTCTTCACAGGGGTCTGAAGCTTTCTTT
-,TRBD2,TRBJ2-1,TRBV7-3,CASSVSGGAGNEQFF,TGTGCCAGCAGCGTCAGCGGGGGGGCTGGCAATGAGCAGTTCTTC
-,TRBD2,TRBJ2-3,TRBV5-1,CASSLGFLAGGRTDTQYF,TGCGCCAGCAGCTTGGGATTTCTAGCGGGGGGGCGCACAGATACGCAGTATTTT